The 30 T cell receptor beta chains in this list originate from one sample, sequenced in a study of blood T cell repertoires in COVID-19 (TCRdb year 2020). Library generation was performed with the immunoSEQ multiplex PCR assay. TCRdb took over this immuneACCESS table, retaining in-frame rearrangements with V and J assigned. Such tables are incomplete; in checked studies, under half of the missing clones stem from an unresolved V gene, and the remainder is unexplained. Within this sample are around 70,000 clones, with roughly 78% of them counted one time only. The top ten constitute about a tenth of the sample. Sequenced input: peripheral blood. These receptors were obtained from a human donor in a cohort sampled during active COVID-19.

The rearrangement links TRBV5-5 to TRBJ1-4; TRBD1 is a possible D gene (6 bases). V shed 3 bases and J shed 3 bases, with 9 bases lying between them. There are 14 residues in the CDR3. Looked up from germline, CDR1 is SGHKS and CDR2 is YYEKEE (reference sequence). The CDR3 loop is CASSWTEPNEKLFF. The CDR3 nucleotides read TGTGCCAGCAGCTGGACAGAACCTAATGAAAAACTGTTTTTT.

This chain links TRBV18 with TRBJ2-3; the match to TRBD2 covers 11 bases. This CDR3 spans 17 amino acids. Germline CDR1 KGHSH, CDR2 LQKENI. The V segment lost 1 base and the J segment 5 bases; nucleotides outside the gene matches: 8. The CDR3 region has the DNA TGTGCCAGCTCACCACTCCCTCTAGCGGGAGGAGTAGATACGCAGTATTTT. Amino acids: CASSPLPLAGGVDTQYF.

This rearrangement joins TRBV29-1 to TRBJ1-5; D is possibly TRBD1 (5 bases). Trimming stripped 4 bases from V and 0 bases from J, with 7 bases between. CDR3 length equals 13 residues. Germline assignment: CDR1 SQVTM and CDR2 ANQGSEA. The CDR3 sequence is CSVGQGSNQPQHF. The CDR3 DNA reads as TGCAGCGTTGGCCAGGGTAGCAATCAGCCCCAGCATTTT. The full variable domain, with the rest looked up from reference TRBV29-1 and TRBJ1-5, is SAVISQKPSRDICQRGTSLTIQCQVDSQVTMMFWYRQQPGQSLTLIATANQGSEATYESGFVIDKFPISRPNLTFSTLTVSNMSPEDSSIYLCSVGQGSNQPQHFGDGTRLSIL.

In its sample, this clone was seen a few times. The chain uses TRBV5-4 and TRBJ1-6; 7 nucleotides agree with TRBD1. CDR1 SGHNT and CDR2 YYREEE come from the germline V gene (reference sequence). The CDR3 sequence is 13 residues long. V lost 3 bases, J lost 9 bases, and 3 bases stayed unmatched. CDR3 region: CASSSGTASPLHF. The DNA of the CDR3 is TGTGCCAGCAGCTCTGGGACAGCTTCACCCCTCCACTTT.

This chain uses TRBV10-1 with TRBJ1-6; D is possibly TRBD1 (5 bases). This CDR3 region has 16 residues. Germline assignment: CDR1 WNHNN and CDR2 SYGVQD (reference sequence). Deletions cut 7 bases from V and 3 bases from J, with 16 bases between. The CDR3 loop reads CASIAAGQNYNSPLHF. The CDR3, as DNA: TGCGCCAGCATCGCCGCAGGGCAAAACTATAATTCACCCCTCCACTTT.

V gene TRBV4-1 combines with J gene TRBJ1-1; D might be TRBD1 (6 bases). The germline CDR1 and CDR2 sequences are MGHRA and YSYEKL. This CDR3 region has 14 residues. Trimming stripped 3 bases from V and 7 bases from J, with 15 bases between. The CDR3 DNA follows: TGCGCCAGCAGCCAGGACGGGACAATCTATGAAGCTTTCTTT. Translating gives CASSQDGTIYEAFF.

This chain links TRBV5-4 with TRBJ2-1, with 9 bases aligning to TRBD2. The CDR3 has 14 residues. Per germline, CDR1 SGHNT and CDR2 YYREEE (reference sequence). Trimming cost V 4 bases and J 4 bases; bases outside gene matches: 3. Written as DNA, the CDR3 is TGTGCCAGCAGCCGGAGCGGGAGGTACAATGAGCAGTTCTTC. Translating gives CASSRSGRYNEQFF.

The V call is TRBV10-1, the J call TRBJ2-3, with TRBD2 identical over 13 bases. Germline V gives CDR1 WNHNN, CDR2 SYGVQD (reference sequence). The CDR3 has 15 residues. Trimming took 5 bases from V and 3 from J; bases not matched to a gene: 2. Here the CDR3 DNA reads TGCGCCAGCAGTTGGACTAGCGGGAGAACAGATACGCAGTATTTT. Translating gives CASSWTSGRTDTQYF.

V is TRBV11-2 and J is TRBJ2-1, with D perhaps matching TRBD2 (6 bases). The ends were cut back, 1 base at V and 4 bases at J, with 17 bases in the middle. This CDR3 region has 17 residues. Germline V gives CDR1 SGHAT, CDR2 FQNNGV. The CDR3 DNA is TGTGCCAGCAGCTTAGTGGTCGCGAGACGGGGGTACAATGAGCAGTTCTTC. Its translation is CASSLVVARRGYNEQFF.

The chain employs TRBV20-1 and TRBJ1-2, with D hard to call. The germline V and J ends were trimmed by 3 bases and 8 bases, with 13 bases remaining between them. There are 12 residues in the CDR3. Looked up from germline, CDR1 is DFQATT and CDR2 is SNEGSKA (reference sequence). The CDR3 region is CSASVPNGGYTF. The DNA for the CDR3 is TGCAGTGCTAGTGTGCCTAACGGGGGCTACACCTTC.

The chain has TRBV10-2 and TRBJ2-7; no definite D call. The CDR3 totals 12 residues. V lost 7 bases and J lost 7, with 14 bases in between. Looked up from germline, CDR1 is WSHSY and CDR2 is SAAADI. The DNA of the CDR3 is TGCGCCAGCAACGGGTTTCTTGGGGAGCAGTACTTC. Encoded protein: CASNGFLGEQYF.

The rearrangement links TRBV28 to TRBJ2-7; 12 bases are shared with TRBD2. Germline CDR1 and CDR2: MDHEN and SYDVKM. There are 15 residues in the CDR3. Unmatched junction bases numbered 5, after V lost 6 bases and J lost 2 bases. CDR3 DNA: TGTGCCAGCAGGGGGAGGACTAGCGGGACCTACGAGCAGTACTTC. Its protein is CASRGRTSGTYEQYF.

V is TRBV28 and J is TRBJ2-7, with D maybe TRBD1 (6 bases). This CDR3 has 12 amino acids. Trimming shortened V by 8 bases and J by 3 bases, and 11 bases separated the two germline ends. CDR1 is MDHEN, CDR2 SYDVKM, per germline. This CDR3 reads CASLGRGYEQYF. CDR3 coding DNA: TGTGCCAGCCTAGGCAGGGGCTACGAGCAGTACTTC.

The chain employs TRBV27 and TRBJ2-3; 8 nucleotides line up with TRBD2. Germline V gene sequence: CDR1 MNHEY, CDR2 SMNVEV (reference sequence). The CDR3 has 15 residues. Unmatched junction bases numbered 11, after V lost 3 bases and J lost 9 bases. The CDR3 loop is CASSFGLAGPRTQYF. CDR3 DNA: TGTGCCAGCAGTTTTGGGCTAGCGGGCCCACGGACGCAGTATTTT.

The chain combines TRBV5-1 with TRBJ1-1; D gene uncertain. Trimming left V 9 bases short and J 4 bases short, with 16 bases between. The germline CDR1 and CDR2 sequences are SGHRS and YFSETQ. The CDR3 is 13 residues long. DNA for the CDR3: TGCGCCACCGCCCCGGCGGGAGGCACTGAAGCTTTCTTT. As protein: CATAPAGGTEAFF. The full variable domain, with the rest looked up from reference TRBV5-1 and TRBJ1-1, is KAGVTQTPRYLIKTRGQQVTLSCSPISGHRSVSWYQQTPGQGLQFLFEYFSETQRNKGNFPGRFSGRQFSNSRSEMNVSTLELGDSALYLCATAPAGGTEAFFGQGTRLTVV.

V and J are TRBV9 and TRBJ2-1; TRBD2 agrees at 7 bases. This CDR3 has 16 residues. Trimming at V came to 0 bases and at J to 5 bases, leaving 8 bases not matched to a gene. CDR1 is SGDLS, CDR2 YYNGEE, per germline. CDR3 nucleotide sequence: TGTGCCAGCAGCGTAGCTTCGACTAGCTGGAACAATGAGCAGTTCTTC. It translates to CASSVASTSWNNEQFF.

CDR3 coding DNA: TGCGCCAGCAGCTTGGGGACTAGCGGGAGACGCGAGCAGTACTTC. It yields the protein CASSLGTSGRREQYF. This chain links TRBV5-1 with TRBJ2-7; 13 bases are a match to TRBD2. This CDR3 region has 15 residues. Germline values: CDR1 SGHRS, CDR2 YFSETQ. Losses at the gene ends were 0 bases for V and 6 bases for J; bases not matched to a gene: 3.

CDR3 DNA: TGTGCCAGCAGTACCCTGACAGGGGGCAACACTGAAGCTTTCTTT. It encodes CASSTLTGGNTEAFF. The V gene is TRBV6-5, the J gene TRBJ1-1; 10 bases agree with TRBD1. The CDR3 extends over 15 amino acids. V trimming: 5 bases; J trimming: 2 bases; junction bases outside the gene matches: 5. Germline-derived CDR1 and CDR2 are MNHEY and SVGAGI.

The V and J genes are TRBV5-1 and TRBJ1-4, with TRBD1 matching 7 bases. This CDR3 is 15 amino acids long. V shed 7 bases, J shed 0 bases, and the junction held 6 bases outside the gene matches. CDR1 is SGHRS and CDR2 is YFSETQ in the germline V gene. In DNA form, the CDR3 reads TGCGCCAGCCAGACAGGGTTCGCAACTAATGAAAAACTGTTTTTT. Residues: CASQTGFATNEKLFF.

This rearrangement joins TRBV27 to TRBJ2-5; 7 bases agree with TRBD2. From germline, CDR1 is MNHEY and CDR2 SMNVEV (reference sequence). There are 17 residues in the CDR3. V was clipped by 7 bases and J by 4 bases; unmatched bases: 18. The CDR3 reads CASTSTGGSPESETQYF. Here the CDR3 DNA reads TGTGCCAGCACCTCAACGGGGGGAAGCCCAGAATCAGAGACCCAGTACTTC.

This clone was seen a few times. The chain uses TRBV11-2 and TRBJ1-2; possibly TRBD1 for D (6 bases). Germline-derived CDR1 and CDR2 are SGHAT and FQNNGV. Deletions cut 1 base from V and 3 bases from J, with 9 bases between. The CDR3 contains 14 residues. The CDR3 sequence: CASSLGAGDYGYTF. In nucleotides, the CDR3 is TGTGCCAGCAGCTTAGGGGCAGGGGACTATGGCTACACCTTC.

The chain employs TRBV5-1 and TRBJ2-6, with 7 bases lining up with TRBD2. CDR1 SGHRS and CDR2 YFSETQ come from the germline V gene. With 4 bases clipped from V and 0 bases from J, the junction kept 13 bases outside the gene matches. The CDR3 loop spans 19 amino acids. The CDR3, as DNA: TGCGCCAGCAGCGGACAACAAGCGGGACGTTTCTCTGGGGCCAACGTCCTGACTTTC. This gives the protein CASSGQQAGRFSGANVLTF.

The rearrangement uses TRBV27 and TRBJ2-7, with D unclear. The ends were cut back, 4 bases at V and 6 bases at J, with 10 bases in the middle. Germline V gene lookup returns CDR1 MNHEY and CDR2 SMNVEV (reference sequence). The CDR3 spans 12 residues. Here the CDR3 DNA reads TGTGCCAGCAGTTCCGAACTAACCGAGCAGTACTTC. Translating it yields CASSSELTEQYF.

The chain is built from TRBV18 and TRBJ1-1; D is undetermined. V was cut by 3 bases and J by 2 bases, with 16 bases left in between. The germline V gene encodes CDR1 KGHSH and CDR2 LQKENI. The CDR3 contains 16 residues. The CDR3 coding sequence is TGTGCCAGCTCACCGGTCGTGAACAGAGCAAACACTGAAGCTTTCTTT. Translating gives CASSPVVNRANTEAFF.

The CDR3 region is CASSIIPSSNEQYF. The DNA for the CDR3 is TGTGCCAGTAGTATAATCCCTAGTTCAAACGAGCAGTACTTC. This sequence joins TRBV19 and TRBJ2-7; D gene ambiguous. Trimming shortened V by 2 bases and J by 5 bases, and 13 bases separated the two germline ends. CDR1 is LNHDA, CDR2 SQIVND, per germline (reference sequence). CDR3 length: 14 amino acids.

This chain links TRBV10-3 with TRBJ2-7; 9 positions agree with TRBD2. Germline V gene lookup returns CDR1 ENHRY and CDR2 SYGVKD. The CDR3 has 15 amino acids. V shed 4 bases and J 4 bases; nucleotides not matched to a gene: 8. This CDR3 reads CAISVAGVNFYEQYF. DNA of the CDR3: TGTGCCATCAGTGTAGCGGGAGTTAATTTTTACGAGCAGTACTTC.

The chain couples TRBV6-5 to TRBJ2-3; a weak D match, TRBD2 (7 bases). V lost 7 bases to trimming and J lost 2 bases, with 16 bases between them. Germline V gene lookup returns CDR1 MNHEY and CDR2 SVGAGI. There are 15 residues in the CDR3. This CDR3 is CASIEGGENTDTQYF. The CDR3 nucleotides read TGTGCCAGCATCGAAGGGGGGGAGAACACAGATACGCAGTATTTT.

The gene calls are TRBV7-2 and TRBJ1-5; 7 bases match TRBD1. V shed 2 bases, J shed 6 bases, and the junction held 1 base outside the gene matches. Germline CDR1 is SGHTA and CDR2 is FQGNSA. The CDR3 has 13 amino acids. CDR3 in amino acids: CASSLRGLQPQHF. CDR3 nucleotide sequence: TGTGCCAGCAGCTTAAGGGGGCTTCAGCCCCAGCATTTT.

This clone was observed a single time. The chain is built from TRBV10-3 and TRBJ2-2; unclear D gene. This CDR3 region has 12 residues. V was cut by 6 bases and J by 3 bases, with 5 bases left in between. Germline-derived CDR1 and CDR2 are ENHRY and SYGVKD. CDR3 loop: CAISTDTGELFF. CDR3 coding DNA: TGTGCCATCAGCACAGACACCGGGGAGCTGTTTTTT.

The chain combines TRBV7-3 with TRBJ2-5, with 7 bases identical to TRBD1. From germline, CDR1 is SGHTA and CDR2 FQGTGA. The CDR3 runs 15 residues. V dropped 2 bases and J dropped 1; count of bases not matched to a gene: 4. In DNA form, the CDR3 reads TGTGCCAGCAGCTTATCGGGACAGAGCCAAGAGACCCAGTACTTC. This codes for CASSLSGQSQETQYF.